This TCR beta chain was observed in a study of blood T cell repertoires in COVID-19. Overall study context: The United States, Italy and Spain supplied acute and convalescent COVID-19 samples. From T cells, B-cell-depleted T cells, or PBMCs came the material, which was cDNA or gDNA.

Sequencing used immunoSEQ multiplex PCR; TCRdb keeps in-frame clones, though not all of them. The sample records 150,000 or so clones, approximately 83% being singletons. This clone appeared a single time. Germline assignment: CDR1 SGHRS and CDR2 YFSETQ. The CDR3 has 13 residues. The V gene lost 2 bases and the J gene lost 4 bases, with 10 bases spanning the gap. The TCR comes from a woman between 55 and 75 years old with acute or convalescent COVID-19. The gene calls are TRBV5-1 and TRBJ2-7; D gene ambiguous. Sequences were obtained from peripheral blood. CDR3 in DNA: TGCGCCAGCAGCTTAAACCGGGTGTACGAGCAGTACTTC. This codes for CASSLNRVYEQYF. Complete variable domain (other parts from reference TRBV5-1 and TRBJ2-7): KAGVTQTPRYLIKTRGQQVTLSCSPISGHRSVSWYQQTPGQGLQFLFEYFSETQRNKGNFPGRFSGRQFSNSRSEMNVSTLELGDSALYLCASSLNRVYEQYFGPGTRLTVT.